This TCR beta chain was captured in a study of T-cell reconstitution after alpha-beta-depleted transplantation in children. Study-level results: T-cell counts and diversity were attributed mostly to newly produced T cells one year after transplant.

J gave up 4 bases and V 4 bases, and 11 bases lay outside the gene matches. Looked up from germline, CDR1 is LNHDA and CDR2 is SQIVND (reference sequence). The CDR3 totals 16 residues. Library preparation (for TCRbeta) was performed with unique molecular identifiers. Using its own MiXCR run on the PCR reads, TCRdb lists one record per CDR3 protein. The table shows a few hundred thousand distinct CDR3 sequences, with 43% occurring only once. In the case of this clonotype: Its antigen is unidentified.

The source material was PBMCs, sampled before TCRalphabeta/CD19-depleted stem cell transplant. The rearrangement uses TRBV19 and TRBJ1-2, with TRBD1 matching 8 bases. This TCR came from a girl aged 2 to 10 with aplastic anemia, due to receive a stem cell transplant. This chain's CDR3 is CASSKPGQAPLYGYTF. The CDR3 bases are TGTGCCAGTAGTAAGCCGGGACAGGCCCCTCTCTATGGCTACACCTTC.